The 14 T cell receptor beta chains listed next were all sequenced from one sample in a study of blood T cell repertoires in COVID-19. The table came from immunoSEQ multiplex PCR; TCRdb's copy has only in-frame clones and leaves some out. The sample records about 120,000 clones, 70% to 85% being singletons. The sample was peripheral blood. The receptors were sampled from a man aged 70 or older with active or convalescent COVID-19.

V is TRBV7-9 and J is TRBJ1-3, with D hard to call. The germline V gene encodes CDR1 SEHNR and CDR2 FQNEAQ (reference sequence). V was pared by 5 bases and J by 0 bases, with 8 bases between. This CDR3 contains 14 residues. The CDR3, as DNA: TGTGCCAGCAGCCGGGATATCTCTGGAAACACCATATATTTT. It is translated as CASSRDISGNTIYF.

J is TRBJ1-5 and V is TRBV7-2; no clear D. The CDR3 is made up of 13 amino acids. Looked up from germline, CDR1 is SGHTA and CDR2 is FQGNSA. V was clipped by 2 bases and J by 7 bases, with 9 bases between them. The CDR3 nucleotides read TGTGCCAGCAGCTTAAAGGGAGGGCAGCCCCAGCATTTT. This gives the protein CASSLKGGQPQHF. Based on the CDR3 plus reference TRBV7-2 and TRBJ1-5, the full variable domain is GAGVSQSPSNKVTEKGKDVELRCDPISGHTALYWYRQSLGQGLEFLIYFQGNSAPDKSGLPSDRFSAERTGGSVSTLTIQRTQQEDSAVYLCASSLKGGQPQHFGDGTRLSIL.

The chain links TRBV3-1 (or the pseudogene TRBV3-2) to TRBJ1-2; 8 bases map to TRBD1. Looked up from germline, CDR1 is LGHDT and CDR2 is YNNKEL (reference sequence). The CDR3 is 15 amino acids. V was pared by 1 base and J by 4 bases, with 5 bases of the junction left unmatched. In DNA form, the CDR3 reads TGTGCCAGCAGCCAAGGGGGCCAGGGGGCCTATGGCTACACCTTC. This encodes CASSQGGQGAYGYTF.

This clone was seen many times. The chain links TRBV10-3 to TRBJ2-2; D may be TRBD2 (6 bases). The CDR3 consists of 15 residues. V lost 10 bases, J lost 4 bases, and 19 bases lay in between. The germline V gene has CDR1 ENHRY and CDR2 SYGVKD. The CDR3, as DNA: TGTGCCACCGGCGGGACCGAGAGGATCACCGGGGAGCTGTTTTTT. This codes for CATGGTERITGELFF.

The CDR3 reads CASSQSSTVSGNTIYF. The CDR3 region has the DNA TGCGCCAGCAGCCAATCTTCGACAGTCTCTGGAAACACCATATATTTT. J is TRBJ1-3 and V is TRBV4-3, with D possibly TRBD1 on 5 matching bases. The CDR3 is 16 residues long. CDR1 is LGHNA and CDR2 is YSLEER in the germline V gene. Trimming removed 2 bases from V and 0 bases from J, with 11 bases in between.

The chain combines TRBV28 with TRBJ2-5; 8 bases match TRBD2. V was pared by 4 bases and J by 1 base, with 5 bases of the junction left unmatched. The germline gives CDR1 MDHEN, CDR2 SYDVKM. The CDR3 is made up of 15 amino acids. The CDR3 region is CASSSNLAGQETQYF. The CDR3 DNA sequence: TGTGCCAGCAGTTCTAATCTAGCGGGCCAAGAGACCCAGTACTTC.

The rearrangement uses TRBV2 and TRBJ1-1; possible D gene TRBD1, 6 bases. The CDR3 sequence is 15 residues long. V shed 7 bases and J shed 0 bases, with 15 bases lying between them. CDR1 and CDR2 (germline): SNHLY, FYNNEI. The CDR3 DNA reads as TGTGCCAGCATTCGTGAGGGGGTAATGAACACTGAAGCTTTCTTT. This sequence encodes CASIREGVMNTEAFF.

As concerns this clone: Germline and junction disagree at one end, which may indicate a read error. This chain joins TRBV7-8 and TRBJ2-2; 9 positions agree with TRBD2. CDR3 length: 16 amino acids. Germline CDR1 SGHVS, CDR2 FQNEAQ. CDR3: CATSFAGGGPTGELFF. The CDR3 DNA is TGTGCCACCAGCTTCGCGGGGGGGGGTCCCACCGGGGAGCTGTTTTTT.

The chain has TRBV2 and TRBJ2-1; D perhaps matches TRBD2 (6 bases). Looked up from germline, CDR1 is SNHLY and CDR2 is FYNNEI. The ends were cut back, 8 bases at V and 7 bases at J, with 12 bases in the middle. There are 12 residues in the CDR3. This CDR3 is CASRPAGNEQFF. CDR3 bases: TGTGCCAGCCGACCGGCGGGGAATGAGCAGTTCTTC.

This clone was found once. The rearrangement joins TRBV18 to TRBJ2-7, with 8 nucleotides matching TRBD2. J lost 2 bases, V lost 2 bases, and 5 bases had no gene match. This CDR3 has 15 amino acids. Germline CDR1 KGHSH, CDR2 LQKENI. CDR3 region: CASSPRAGGTYEQYF. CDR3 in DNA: TGTGCCAGCTCACCAAGGGCGGGAGGAACCTACGAGCAGTACTTC. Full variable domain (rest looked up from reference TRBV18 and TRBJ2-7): NAGVMQNPRHLVRRRGQEARLRCSPMKGHSHVYWYRQLPEEGLKFMVYLQKENIIDESGMPKERFSAEFPKEGPSILRIQQVVRGDSAAYFCASSPRAGGTYEQYFGPGTRLTVT.

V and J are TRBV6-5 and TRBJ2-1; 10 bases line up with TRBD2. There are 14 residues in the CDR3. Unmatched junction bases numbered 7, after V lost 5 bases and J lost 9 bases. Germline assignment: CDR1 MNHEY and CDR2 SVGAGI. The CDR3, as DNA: TGTGCCAGCAGTACTCTGGCTAGCGGGAGTGAGCAGTTCTTC. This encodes CASSTLASGSEQFF.

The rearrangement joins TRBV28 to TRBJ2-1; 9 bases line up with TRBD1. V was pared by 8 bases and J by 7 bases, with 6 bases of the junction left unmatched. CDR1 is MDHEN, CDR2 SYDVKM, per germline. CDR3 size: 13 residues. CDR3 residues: CASYTGGRNEQFF. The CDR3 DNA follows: TGTGCCAGCTACACAGGGGGCAGGAATGAGCAGTTCTTC.

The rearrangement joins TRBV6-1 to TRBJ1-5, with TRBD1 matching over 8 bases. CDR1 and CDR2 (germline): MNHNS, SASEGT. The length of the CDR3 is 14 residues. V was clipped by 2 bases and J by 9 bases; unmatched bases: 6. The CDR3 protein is CASSEQGARPPQHF. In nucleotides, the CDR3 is TGTGCCAGCAGTGAACAGGGGGCTCGTCCGCCCCAGCATTTT.

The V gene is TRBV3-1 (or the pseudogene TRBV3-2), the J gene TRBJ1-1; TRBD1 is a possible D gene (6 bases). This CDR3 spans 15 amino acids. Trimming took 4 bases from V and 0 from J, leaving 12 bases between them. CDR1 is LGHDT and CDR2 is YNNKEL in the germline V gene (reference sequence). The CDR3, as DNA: TGTGCCAGCAGCCGATCGGACAGCATGAACACTGAAGCTTTCTTT. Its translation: CASSRSDSMNTEAFF.